These 2 T cell receptor beta chains were all obtained from the same sample, sequenced in a study of T cell responses to AZD1222 COVID-19 vaccine. Produced via immunoSEQ multiplex PCR; TCRdb's table is partial and in-frame only. The sample holds 30,000 to 35,000 clones; around 87% are singletons and the top ten take around 15%. Material: peripheral blood, obtained 28 days after the second AZD1222 dose. Source of these receptors: an adult who received the AZD1222 COVID-19 vaccine.

The chain combines TRBV5-8 with TRBJ1-1; 7 positions agree with TRBD1. This CDR3 is 15 amino acids long. CDR1 and CDR2 from the germline V gene are SGHTS and YDEGEE. Unmatched junction bases numbered 7, after V lost 4 bases and J lost 1 base. The CDR3 loop is CASSDHRGGNTEAFF. In nucleotides, the CDR3 is TGTGCCAGCAGCGACCACAGGGGTGGGAACACTGAAGCTTTCTTT. Variable domain in full (rest from reference TRBV5-8 and TRBJ1-1): EAGVTQSPTHLIKTRGQQATLRCSPISGHTSVYWYQQALGLGLQFLLWYDEGEERNRGNFPPRFSGRQFPNYSSELNVNALELEDSALYLCASSDHRGGNTEAFFGQGTRLTVV.

The V and J genes are TRBV9 and TRBJ1-1; D is undetermined. This CDR3 has 15 residues. The ends were cut back, 1 base at V and 1 base at J, with 11 bases in the middle. CDR1 and CDR2 from the germline V gene are SGDLS and YYNGEE. CDR3 in amino acids: CASSVRGSANTEAFF. DNA for the CDR3: TGTGCCAGCAGCGTAAGAGGTAGTGCGAACACTGAAGCTTTCTTT.